This TCR beta chain was recovered during a study of T cell repertoires in cytomegalovirus infection. Study-wide background: Public TCR beta signatures marked donors with CMV infection and the matching HLA. Study-level findings and limits: HLA-C-restricted CMV clonotypes gave the most frequent clonotype in two of eight donors.

One entry per CDR3 protein results from TCRdb running MiXCR on the reads. The data contain fewer than 350,000 distinct CDR3 sequences, 15% to 20% of them singletons. Between the trimmed V and J ends, which lost 5 bases and 1 base, there was a span of 12 bases. The CDR3 totals 15 residues. Germline V gene data show CDR1 as MNHEY and CDR2 as SMNVEV (reference sequence). As for this clonotype: Its matching antigen is unknown.

Sequences were obtained from PBMCs. The V gene is TRBV27, the J gene TRBJ1-5; D is possibly TRBD1 (6 bases). The receptor comes from a human donor in good health (CMV status not recorded). Some clones in this sample may be carry-over from other donors' samples. CDR3 coding DNA: TGTGCCAGCAGTCTGGGACACCTCAGCAATCAGCCCCAGCATTTT. It is translated as CASSLGHLSNQPQHF.